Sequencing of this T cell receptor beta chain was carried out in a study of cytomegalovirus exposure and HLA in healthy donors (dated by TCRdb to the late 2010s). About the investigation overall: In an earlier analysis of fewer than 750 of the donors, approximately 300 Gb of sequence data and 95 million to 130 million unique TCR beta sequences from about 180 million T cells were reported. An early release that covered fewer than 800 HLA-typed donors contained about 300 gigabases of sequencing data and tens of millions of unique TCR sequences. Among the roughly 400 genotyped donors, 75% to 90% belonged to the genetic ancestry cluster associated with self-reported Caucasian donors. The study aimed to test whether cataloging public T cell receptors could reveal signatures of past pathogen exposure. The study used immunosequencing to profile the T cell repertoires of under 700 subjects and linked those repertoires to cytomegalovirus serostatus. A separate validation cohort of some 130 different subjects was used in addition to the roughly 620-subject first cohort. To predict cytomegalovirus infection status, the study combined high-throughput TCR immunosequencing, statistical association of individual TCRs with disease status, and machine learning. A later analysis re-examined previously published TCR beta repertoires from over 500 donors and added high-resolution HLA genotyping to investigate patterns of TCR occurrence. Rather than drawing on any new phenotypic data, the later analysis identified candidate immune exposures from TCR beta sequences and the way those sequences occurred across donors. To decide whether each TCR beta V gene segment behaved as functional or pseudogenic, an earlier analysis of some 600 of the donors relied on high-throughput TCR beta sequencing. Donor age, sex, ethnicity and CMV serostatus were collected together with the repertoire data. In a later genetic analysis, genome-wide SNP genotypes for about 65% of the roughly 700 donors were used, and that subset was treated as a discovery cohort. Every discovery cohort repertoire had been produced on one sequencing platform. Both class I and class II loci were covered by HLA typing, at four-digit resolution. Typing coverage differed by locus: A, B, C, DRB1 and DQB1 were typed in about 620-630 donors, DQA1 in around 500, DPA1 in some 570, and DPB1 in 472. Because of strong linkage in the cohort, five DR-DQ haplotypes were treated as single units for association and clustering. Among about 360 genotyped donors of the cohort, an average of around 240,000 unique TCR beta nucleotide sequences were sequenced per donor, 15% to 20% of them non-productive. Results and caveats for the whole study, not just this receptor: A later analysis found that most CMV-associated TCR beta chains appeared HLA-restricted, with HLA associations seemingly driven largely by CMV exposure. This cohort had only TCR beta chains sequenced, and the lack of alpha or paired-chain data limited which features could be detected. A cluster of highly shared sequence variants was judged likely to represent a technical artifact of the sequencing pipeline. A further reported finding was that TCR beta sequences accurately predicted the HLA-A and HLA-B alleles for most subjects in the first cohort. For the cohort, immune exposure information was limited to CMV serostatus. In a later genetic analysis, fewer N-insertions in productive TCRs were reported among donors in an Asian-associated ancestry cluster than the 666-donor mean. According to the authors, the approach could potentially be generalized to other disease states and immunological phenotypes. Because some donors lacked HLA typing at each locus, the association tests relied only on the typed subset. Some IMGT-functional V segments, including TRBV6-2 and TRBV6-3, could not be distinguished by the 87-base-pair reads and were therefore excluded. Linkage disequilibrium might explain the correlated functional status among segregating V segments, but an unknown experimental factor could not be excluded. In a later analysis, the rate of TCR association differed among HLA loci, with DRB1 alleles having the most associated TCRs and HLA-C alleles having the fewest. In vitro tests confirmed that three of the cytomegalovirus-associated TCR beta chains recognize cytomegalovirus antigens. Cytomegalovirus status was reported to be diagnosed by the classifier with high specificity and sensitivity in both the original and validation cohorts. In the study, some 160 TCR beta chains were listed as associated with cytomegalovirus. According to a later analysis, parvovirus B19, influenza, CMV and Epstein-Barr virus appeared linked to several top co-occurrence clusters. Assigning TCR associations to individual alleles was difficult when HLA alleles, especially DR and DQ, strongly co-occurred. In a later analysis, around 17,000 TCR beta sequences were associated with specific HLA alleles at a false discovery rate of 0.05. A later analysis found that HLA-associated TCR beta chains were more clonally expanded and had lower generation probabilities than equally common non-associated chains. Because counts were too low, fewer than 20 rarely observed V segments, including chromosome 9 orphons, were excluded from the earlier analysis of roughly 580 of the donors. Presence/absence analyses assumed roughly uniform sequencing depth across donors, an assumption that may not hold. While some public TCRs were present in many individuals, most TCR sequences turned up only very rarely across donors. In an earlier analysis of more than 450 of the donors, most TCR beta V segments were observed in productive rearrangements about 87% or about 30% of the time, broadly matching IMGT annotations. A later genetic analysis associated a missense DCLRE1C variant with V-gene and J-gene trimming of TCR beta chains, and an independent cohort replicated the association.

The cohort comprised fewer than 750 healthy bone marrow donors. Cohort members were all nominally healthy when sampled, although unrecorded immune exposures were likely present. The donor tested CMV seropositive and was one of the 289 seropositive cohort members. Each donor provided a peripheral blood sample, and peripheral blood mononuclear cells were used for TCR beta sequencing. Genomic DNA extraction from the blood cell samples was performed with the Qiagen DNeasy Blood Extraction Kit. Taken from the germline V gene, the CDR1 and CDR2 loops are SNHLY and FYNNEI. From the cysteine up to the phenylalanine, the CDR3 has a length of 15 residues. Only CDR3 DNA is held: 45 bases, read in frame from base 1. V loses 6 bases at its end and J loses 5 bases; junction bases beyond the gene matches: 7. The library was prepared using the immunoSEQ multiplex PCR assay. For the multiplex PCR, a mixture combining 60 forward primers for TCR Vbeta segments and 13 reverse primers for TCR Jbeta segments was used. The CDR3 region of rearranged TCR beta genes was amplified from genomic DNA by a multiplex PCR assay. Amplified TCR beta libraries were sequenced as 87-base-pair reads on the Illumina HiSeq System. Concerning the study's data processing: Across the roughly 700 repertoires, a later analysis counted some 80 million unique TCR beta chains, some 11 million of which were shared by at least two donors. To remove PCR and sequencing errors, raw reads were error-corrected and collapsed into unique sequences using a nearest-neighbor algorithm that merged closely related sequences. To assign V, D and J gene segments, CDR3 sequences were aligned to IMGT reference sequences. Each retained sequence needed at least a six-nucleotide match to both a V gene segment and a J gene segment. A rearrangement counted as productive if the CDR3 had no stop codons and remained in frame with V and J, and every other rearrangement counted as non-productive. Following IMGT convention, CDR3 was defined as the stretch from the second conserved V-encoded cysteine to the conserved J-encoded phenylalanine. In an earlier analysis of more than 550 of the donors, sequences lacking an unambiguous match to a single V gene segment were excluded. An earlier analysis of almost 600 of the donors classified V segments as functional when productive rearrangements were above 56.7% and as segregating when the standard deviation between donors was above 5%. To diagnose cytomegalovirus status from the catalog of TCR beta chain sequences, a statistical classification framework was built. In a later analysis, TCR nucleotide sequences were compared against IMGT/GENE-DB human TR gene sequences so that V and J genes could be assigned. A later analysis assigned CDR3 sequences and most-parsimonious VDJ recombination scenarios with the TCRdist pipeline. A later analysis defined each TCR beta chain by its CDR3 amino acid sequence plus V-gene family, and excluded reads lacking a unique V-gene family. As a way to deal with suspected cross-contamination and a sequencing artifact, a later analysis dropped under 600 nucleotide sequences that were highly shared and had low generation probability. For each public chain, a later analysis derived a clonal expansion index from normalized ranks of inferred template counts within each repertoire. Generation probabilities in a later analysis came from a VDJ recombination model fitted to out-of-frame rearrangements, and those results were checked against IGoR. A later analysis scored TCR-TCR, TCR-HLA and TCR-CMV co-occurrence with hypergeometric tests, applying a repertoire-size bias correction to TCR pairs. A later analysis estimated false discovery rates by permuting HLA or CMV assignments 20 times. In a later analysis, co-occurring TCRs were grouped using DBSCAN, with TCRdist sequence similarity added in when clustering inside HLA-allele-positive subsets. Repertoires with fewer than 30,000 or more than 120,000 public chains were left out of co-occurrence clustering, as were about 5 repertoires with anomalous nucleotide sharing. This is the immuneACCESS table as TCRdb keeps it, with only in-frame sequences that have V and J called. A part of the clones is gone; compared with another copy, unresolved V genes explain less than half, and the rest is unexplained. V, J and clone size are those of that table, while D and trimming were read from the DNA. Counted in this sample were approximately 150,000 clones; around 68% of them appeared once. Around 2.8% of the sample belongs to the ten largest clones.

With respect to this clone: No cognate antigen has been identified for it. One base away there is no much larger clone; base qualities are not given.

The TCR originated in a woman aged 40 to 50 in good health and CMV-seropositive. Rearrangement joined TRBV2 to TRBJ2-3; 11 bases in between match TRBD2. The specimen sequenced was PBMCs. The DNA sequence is TGTGCCAGCAGCGCTGGACTAGCGGGCGTAGATACGCAGTATTTT. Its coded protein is CASSAGLAGVDTQYF.